The entry that follows covers one T cell receptor beta chain sequence. Libraries were prepared by immunoSEQ multiplex PCR; TCRdb keeps only in-frame clonotypes and omits some of them. There are approximately 85,000 clones in the sample; roughly nine tenths occur only once, and 7% lies in the top ten. This sample stems from a study of T cell responses to AZD1222 COVID-19 vaccine. The sample in question was peripheral blood, obtained on day 0 of AZD1222 vaccination. The TCR sequence derives from an adult in good health.

The chain's CDR3 is CASSLGQGNQPQHF. Here the CDR3 DNA reads TGTGCCAGCAGCTTGGGACAGGGGAATCAGCCCCAGCATTTT. The gene calls are TRBV6-5 and TRBJ1-5; 10 bases match TRBD1. From germline, CDR1 is MNHEY and CDR2 SVGAGI. The CDR3 loop spans 14 amino acids. J lost 4 bases, V lost 6 bases, and 3 bases had no gene match.